The sequence of this T cell receptor (beta chain) was determined in a study of blood T cell repertoires in COVID-19. Study-wide context: Nucleic acid was either cDNA or gDNA, and it came from T cells, B-cell-depleted T cells, or PBMCs.

Clinical history reported by participants formed the basis on which cohorts were assigned. Trimming stripped 2 bases from V and 4 bases from J, with 7 bases between. CDR3 length: 13 residues. Germline V gene lookup returns CDR1 SGHNT and CDR2 YYREEE (reference sequence). Clones were sequenced by immunoSEQ multiplex PCR, and TCRdb holds only the in-frame ones, with some missing. The sample comprises 200,000 to 250,000 clones, about 89% of which are singletons, and roughly 3.7% rests with the top ten. Sample: PBMCs or T cells enriched from blood (not recorded which). The chain uses TRBV5-4 and TRBJ2-1; D not certain. The TCR was taken from a woman aged 30 to 39 who had recovered from COVID-19. The CDR3 loop reads CASSLSTYNEQFF. CDR3 bases: TGTGCCAGCAGCTTAAGCACTTACAATGAGCAGTTCTTC.